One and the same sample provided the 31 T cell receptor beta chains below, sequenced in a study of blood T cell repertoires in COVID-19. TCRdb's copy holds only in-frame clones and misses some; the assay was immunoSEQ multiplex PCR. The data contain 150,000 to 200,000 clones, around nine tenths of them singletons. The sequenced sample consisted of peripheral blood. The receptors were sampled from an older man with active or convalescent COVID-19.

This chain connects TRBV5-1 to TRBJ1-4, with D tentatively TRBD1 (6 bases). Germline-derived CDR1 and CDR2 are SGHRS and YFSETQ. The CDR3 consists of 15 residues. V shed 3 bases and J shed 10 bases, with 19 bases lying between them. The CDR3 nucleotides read TGCGCCAGCAGCTGGGAAACAGGGAGCTCGGGAAAACTGTTTTTT. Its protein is CASSWETGSSGKLFF.

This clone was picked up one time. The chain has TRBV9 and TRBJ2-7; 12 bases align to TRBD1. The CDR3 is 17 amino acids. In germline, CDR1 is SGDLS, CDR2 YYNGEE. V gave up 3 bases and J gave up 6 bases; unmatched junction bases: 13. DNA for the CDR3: TGTGCCAGCAGCGGGACCCCGGGACAGGGGGCGCGGGGCGAGCAGTACTTC. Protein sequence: CASSGTPGQGARGEQYF.

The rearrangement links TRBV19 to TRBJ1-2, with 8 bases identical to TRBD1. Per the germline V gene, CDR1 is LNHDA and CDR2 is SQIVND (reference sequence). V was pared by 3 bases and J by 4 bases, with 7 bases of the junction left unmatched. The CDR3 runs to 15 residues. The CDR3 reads CASSIRAGGGYGYTF. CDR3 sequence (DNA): TGTGCCAGTAGTATCCGCGCAGGGGGCGGCTATGGCTACACCTTC.

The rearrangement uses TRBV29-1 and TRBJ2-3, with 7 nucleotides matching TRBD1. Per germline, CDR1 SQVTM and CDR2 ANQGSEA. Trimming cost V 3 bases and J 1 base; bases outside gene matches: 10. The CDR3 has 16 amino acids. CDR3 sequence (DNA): TGCAGCGTTGAGGACCTCGGACAGGTGGGCACAGATACGCAGTATTTT. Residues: CSVEDLGQVGTDTQYF.

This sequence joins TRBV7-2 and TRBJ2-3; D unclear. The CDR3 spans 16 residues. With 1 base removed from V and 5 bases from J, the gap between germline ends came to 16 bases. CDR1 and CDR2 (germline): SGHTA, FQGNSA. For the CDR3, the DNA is TGTGCCAGCAGCTTAGGAGTAGCAAGGCGTGAAGATACGCAGTATTTT. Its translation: CASSLGVARREDTQYF.

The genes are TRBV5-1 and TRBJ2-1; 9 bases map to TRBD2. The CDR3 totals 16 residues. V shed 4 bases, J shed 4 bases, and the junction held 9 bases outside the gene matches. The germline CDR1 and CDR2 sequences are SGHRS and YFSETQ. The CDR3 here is CASSPRKAGGYNEQFF. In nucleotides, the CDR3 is TGCGCCAGCAGCCCCCGGAAAGCGGGGGGATACAATGAGCAGTTCTTC.

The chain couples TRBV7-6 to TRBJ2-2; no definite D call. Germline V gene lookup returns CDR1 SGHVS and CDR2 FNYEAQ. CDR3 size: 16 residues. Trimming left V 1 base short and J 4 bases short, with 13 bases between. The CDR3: CASSLGSRGRTGELFF. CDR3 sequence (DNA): TGTGCCAGCAGCTTAGGAAGTAGAGGTCGCACCGGGGAGCTGTTTTTT.

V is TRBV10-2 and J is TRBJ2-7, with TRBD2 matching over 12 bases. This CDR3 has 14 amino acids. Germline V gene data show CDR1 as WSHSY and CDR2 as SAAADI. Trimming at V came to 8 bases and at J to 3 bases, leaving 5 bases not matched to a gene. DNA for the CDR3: TGCGCCAGCGGTCGACTAGCGGGAGACTACGAGCAGTACTTC. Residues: CASGRLAGDYEQYF.

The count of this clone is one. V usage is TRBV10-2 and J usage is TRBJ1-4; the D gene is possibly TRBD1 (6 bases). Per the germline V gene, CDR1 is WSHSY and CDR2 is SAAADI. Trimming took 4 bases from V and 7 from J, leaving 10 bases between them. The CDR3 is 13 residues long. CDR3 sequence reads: CASSGTGSEKLFF. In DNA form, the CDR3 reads TGCGCCAGCAGTGGAACAGGGAGTGAAAAACTGTTTTTT.

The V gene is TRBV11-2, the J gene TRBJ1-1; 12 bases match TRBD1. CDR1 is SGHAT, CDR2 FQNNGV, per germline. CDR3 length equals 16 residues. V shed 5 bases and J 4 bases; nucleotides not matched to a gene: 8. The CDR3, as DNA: TGTGCCAGCAGCAGAACCGGGACAGGGGGCCGCACTGAAGCTTTCTTT. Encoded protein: CASSRTGTGGRTEAFF.

The CDR3 DNA sequence: TGTGCCATCAGCCCCGAGGACGGGGAATTGTATGGCTACACCTTC. Its protein product is CAISPEDGELYGYTF. The chain combines TRBV10-3 with TRBJ1-2; D not resolved. Trimming left V 6 bases short and J 5 bases short, with 19 bases between. Germline assignment: CDR1 ENHRY and CDR2 SYGVKD. CDR3 size: 15 residues.

This CDR3 reads CASSPGTDREQYF. The CDR3 DNA reads as TGTGCCAGCAGTCCCGGGACAGACAGAGAGCAGTACTTC. J is TRBJ2-7 and V is TRBV6-6; 7 nucleotides agree with TRBD1. The length of the CDR3 is 13 residues. Germline V gene sequence: CDR1 MNHNY, CDR2 SVGAGI (reference sequence). The V gene end was trimmed by 5 bases and the J gene end by 7 bases; junction bases not matched to a gene: 8.

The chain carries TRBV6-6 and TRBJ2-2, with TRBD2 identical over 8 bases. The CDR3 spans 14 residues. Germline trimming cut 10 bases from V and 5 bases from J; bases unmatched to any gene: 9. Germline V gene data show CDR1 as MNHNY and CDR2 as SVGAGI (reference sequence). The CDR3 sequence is CAIVSGGVTGELFF. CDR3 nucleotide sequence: TGTGCCATCGTGAGCGGGGGAGTAACCGGGGAGCTGTTTTTT.

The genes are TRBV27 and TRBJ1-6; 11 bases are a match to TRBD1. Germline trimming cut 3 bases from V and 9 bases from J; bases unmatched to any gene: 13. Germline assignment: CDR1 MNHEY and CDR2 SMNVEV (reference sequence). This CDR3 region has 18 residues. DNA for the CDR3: TGTGCCAGCAGTTTCCAGGGACAGGGGGTGCGGGCGGGTTCACCCCTCCACTTT. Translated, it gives CASSFQGQGVRAGSPLHF.

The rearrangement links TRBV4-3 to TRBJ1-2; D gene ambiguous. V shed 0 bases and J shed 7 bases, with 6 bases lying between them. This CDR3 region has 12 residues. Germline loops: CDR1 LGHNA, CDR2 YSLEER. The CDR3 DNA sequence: TGCGCCAGCAGCCAAGATGAGGGTGGCTACACCTTC. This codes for CASSQDEGGYTF.

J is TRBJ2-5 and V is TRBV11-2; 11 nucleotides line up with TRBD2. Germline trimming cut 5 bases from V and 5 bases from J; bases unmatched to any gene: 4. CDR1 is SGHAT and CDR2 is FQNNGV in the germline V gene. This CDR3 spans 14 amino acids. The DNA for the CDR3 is TGTGCCAGCAGCCCTAGCGGGGGGCAGGAGACCCAGTACTTC. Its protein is CASSPSGGQETQYF.

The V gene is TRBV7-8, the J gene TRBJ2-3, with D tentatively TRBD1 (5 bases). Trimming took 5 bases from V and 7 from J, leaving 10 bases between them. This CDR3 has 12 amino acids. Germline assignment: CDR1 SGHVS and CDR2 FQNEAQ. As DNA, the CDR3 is TGTGCCAGCAGCCCGACAGCAAATACGCAGTATTTT. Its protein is CASSPTANTQYF.

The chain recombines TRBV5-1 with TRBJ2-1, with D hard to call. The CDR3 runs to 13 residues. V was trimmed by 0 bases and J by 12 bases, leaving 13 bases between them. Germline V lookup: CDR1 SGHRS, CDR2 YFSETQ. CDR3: CASSLVKSSWQFF. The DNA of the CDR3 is TGCGCCAGCAGCTTGGTGAAGAGCTCGTGGCAGTTCTTC.

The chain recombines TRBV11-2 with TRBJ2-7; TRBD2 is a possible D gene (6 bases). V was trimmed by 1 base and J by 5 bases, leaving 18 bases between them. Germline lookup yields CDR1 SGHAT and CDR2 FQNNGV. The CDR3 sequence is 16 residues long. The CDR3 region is CASSLVLGTPRDEQYF. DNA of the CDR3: TGTGCCAGCAGCTTAGTATTGGGGACTCCGAGGGACGAGCAGTACTTC.

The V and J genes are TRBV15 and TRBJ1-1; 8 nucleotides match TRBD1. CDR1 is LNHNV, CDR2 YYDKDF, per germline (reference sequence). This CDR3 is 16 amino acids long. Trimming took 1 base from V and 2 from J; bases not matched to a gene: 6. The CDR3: CATSRARQGLNTEAFF. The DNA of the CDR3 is TGTGCCACCAGCAGAGCCCGACAGGGGCTAAACACTGAAGCTTTCTTT.

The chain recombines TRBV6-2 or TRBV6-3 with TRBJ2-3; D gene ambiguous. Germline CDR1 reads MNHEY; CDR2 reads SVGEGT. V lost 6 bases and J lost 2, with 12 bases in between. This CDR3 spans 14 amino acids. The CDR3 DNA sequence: TGTGCCAGCAGCAGCAACCTCCTCACAGATACGCAGTATTTT. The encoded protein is CASSSNLLTDTQYF.

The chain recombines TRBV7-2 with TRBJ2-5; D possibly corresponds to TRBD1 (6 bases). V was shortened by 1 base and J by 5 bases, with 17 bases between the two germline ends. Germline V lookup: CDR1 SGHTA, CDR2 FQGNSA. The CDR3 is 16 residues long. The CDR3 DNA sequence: TGTGCCAGCAGCTTAGGTCACAGGGAAGTAAGGGAGACCCAGTACTTC. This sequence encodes CASSLGHREVRETQYF.

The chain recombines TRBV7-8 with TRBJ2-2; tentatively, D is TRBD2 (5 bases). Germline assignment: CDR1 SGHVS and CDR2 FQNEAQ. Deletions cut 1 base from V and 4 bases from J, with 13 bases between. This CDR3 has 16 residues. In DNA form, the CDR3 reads TGTGCCAGCAGCTTAGAGGTGGGAGTAACCACCGGGGAGCTGTTTTTT. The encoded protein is CASSLEVGVTTGELFF.

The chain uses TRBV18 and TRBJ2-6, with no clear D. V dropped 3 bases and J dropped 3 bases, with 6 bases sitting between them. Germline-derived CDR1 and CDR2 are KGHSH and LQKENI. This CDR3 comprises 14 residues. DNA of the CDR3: TGTGCCAGCTCACCCCTTAGTGGGGCCAACGTCCTGACTTTC. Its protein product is CASSPLSGANVLTF. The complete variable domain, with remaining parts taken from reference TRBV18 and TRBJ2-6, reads NAGVMQNPRHLVRRRGQEARLRCSPMKGHSHVYWYRQLPEEGLKFMVYLQKENIIDESGMPKERFSAEFPKEGPSILRIQQVVRGDSAAYFCASSPLSGANVLTFGAGSRLTVL.

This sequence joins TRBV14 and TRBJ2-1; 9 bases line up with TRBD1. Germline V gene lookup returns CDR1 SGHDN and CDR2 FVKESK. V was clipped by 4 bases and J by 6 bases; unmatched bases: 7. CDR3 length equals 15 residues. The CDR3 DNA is TGTGCCAGCAGCCTCCTGGGACAGGGTTCCAATGAGCAGTTCTTC. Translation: CASSLLGQGSNEQFF. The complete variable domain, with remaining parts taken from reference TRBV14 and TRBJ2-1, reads EAGVTQFPSHSVIEKGQTVTLRCDPISGHDNLYWYRRVMGKEIKFLLHFVKESKQDESGMPNNRFLAERTGGTYSTLKVQPAELEDSGVYFCASSLLGQGSNEQFFGPGTRLTVL.

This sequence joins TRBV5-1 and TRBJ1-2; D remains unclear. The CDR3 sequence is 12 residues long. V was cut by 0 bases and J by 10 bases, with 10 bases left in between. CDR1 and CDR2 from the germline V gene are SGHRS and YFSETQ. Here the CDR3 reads CASSLAGRDYTF. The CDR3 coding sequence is TGCGCCAGCAGCTTGGCCGGCCGGGACTACACCTTC.

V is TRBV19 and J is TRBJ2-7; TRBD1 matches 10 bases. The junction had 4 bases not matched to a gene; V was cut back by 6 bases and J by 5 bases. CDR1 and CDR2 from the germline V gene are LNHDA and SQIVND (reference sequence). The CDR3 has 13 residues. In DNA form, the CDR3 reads TGTGCCAGTAGGGGGACAGGGGACAACGAGCAGTACTTC. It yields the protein CASRGTGDNEQYF.

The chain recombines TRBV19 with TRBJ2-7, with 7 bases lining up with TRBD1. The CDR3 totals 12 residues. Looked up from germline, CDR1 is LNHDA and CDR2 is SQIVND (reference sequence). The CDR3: CASGQTSYEQYF. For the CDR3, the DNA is TGTGCTTCGGGACAGACCTCCTACGAGCAGTACTTC.

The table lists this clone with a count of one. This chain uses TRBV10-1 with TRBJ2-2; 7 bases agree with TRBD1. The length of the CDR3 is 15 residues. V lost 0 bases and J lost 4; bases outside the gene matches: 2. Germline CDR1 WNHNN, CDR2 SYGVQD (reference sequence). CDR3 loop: CASSESSGGTGELFF. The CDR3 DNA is TGCGCCAGCAGTGAGTCGTCAGGGGGCACCGGGGAGCTGTTTTTT.

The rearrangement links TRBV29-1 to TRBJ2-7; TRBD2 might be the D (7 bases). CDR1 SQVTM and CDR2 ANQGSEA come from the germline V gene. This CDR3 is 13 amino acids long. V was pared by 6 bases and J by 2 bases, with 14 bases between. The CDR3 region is CSVGGGRTYEQYF. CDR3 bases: TGCAGCGTGGGGGGGGGCAGAACCTACGAGCAGTACTTC.

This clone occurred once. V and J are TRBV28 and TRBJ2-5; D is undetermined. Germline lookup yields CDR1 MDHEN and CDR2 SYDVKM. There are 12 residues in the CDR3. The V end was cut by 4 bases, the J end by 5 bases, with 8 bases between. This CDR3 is CASSSYVETQYF. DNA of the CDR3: TGTGCCAGCAGTTCCTACGTGGAGACCCAGTACTTC.